The 12 T cell receptor beta chains below come from one sample, sequenced in a study of spatial heterogeneity in lung cancer. Study results and limitations: It was found that expanded intratumoral alpha and beta TCR counts tracked tumor mutation counts.

What these receptors recognize is not known. TCRdb reanalysed the 5' RACE reads using MiXCR and keeps one entry per CDR3 protein. Seen here are over 10,000 distinct CDR3 sequences, under 7% observed once, and the top ten hold around 10%. Sample time point: sample taken at primary tumor resection. Sequencing was performed on lung tumor tissue, taken at surgery. The receptor set was obtained from a female donor with early-stage non-small cell lung cancer.

This clonotype was recorded many times. This sequence joins TRBV6-1 and TRBJ1-5; D is possibly TRBD1 (5 bases). CDR1 MNHNS and CDR2 SASEGT come from the germline V gene. V was pared by 0 bases and J by 9 bases, with 9 bases between. The CDR3 is made up of 13 amino acids. CDR3 sequence: CASSEAQGSPQHF. The CDR3, as DNA: TGTGCCAGCAGTGAAGCGCAGGGCTCGCCCCAGCATTTT.

This clonotype occurred many times. The CDR3 coding sequence is TGTGCCAGCAGTTTAGACAGGTTGAACACTGAAGCTTTCTTT. Protein product: CASSLDRLNTEAFF. The chain has TRBV12-3 or TRBV12-4 and TRBJ1-1; D is perhaps TRBD1 (5 bases). The V end was cut by 1 base, the J end by 0 bases, with 6 bases between. The CDR3 contains 14 residues.

This clonotype showed up many times. The chain recombines TRBV12-3 or TRBV12-4 with TRBJ1-4; D gene unclear. The CDR3 covers 12 residues. V lost 6 bases to trimming and J lost 8 bases, with 10 bases between them. The CDR3 region is CASSDGGEKLFF. In DNA form, the CDR3 reads TGTGCCAGCAGCGACGGCGGGGAAAAACTGTTTTTT.

The sample holds one count of this clonotype. This chain joins TRBV12-3 or TRBV12-4 and TRBJ1-1; weak D call: TRBD1 (6 bases). The CDR3 runs 15 residues. V was cut by 5 bases and J by 4 bases, with 17 bases left in between. The CDR3 spells CASSASGGPSTEAFF. CDR3 bases: TGTGCCAGCAGTGCCTCCGGGGGGCCCAGCACTGAAGCTTTCTTT.

This clonotype was seen many times. This chain links TRBV9 with TRBJ2-5; D call uncertain. The V gene lost 4 bases and the J gene lost 0 bases, with 13 bases spanning the gap. The germline CDR1 and CDR2 sequences are SGDLS and YYNGEE. The CDR3 is 15 amino acids. The CDR3 is CASSPGRLYQETQYF. The CDR3 nucleotides read TGTGCCAGCAGCCCAGGACGGTTGTACCAAGAGACCCAGTACTTC.

This clonotype was picked up a small number of times. The chain carries TRBV4-2 and TRBJ2-3, with TRBD2 matching over 13 bases. The CDR3 consists of 18 residues. The germline gives CDR1 LGHNA, CDR2 YNFKEQ. J gave up 6 bases and V 0 bases, and 9 bases lay outside the gene matches. CDR3 residues: CASSQEGRLAGGLDTQYF. CDR3 in DNA: TGTGCCAGCAGCCAAGAAGGAAGACTAGCGGGGGGTCTCGATACGCAGTATTTT.

This chain joins TRBV4-2 and TRBJ1-6; the D is unclear. The CDR3 length is 15 residues. The V and J ends lost 0 bases and 8 bases respectively, with 11 bases between them. CDR1 and CDR2 (germline): LGHNA, YNFKEQ. The DNA for the CDR3 is TGTGCCAGCAGCCAAGACCGATCAACCTATTCACCCCTCCACTTT. It is translated as CASSQDRSTYSPLHF.

This clonotype was detected ten times or more. The chain is built from TRBV24-1 and TRBJ1-5; D unresolved. This CDR3 contains 13 residues. V was cut by 11 bases and J by 1 base, with 11 bases left in between. Germline V gene data show CDR1 as KGHDR and CDR2 as SFDVKD. In nucleotides, the CDR3 is TGTGCCAACGAGAGACCGAGCAATCAGCCCCAGCATTTT. It specifies CANERPSNQPQHF.

This clonotype has at least ten counts. The V and J genes are TRBV27 and TRBJ1-6, with 9 nucleotides matching TRBD1. CDR1 MNHEY and CDR2 SMNVEV come from the germline V gene (reference sequence). The J segment lost 13 bases and the V segment lost 6 bases, leaving 10 bases of the junction unmatched. This CDR3 has 14 amino acids. The chain's CDR3 is CASSRGQGKSPLHF. The CDR3 DNA follows: TGTGCCAGCAGCCGCGGACAGGGGAAATCTCCCCTCCACTTT.

At least ten counts were recorded for this clonotype. V and J are TRBV21-1 and TRBJ1-5; the table assigns TRBD1, which was not confirmed against the DNA. TRBV21-1 is an annotated pseudogene. The CDR3 consists of 18 residues. The CDR3 here is CASSERTGVKSGNQPQHF. DNA for the CDR3: TGTGCCAGCAGCGAGCGGACAGGGGTGAAATCGGGCAATCAGCCCCAGCATTTT.

This clonotype is medium-sized. The chain couples TRBV6-5 to TRBJ2-7; D gene uncertain. The CDR3 is 14 residues long. Germline-derived CDR1 and CDR2 are MNHEY and SVGAGI. The V end was cut by 2 bases, the J end by 2 bases, with 10 bases between. CDR3 in DNA: TGTGCCAGCAGTTACCGGGCCTTAACCTACGAGCAGTACTTC. Encoded protein: CASSYRALTYEQYF.

This clonotype is classed as medium-sized. This chain uses TRBV5-1 with TRBJ2-7; 10 nucleotides align to TRBD2. Trimming removed 3 bases from V and 1 base from J; junction bases left unmatched: 7. The V gene's germline CDR1 is SGHRS and CDR2 YFSETQ. The CDR3 is 16 amino acids. The DNA of the CDR3 is TGCGCCAGCAGCTGGGGACGGACTAGCGGATCCTACGAGCAGTACTTC. It codes for CASSWGRTSGSYEQYF.